The 4 T cell receptor beta chains reported below all come from one sample, sequenced in a study of T cell responses to AZD1222 COVID-19 vaccine. The data were produced by immunoSEQ multiplex PCR, yet TCRdb's version contains in-frame clones alone and is incomplete. The repertoire has roughly 150,000 clones, roughly 92% of them found once; the top ten carry 1.5% to 2%. The source was peripheral blood, collected on day 0 of AZD1222 vaccination. The receptors here all came from an adult in good health.

The genes are TRBV2 and TRBJ1-6; D ambiguous. Germline V CDR1 and CDR2: SNHLY, FYNNEI. The CDR3 covers 15 residues. V lost 2 bases and J lost 7, with 12 bases in between. The CDR3 sequence is CASSEWVQNNSPLHF. The CDR3 DNA sequence: TGTGCCAGCAGTGAATGGGTTCAGAACAATTCACCCCTCCACTTT.

The chain recombines TRBV5-5 with TRBJ1-1, with 9 bases aligning to TRBD1. Unmatched junction bases numbered 8, after V lost 4 bases and J lost 7 bases. Germline assignment: CDR1 SGHKS and CDR2 YYEKEE (reference sequence). This CDR3 has 14 residues. The CDR3 sequence is CASSQGGTGYEAFF. CDR3 DNA: TGTGCCAGCAGCCAAGGCGGGACAGGGTATGAAGCTTTCTTT.

V is TRBV7-3 and J is TRBJ1-6; TRBD1 might be the D (5 bases). V lost 3 bases to trimming and J lost 10 bases, with 16 bases between them. The CDR3 runs 15 residues. In germline, CDR1 is SGHTA, CDR2 FQGTGA. The CDR3: CASSLSVGVRSPLHF. As DNA, the CDR3 is TGTGCCAGCAGCTTGAGTGTAGGGGTTAGATCACCCCTCCACTTT.

The chain joins TRBV6-5 to TRBJ1-3; D might be TRBD1 (6 bases). Germline lookup yields CDR1 MNHEY and CDR2 SVGAGI. Trimming took off 0 bases at V and 4 bases at J, with 10 bases between the two ends. CDR3 length: 15 residues. CDR3 sequence: CASSYSGTRGNTIYF. CDR3 bases: TGTGCCAGCAGTTACTCGGGGACAAGAGGAAACACCATATATTTT.